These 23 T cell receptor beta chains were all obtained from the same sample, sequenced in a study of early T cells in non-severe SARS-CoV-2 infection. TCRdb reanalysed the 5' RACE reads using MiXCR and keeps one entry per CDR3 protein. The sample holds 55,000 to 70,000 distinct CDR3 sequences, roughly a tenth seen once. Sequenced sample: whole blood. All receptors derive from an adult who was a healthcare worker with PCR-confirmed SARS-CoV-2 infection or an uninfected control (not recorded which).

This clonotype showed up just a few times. The CDR3 reads CASSLEGHGAGELFF. The CDR3 nucleotides read TGTGCCAGCAGCTTGGAAGGACACGGGGCCGGGGAGCTGTTTTTT. The chain links TRBV5-5 to TRBJ2-2; D possibly matches TRBD1 or TRBD2 (5 bases each). The CDR3 is 15 amino acids. Germline lookup yields CDR1 SGHKS and CDR2 YYEKEE (reference sequence). The germline V and J ends were trimmed by 0 bases and 6 bases, with 12 bases remaining between them.

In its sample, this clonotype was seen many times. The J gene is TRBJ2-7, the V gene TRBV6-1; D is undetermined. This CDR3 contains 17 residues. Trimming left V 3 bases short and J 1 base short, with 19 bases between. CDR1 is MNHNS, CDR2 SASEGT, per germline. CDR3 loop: CASSDPQGSEPSYEQYF. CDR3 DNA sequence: TGTGCCAGCAGTGACCCCCAAGGAAGTGAGCCGTCCTACGAGCAGTACTTC.

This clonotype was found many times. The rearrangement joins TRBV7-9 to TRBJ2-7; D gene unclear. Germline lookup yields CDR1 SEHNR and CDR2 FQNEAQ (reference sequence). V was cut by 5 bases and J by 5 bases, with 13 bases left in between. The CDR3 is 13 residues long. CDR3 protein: CASSLTVGHEQYF. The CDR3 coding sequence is TGTGCCAGCAGCCTTACCGTCGGCCACGAGCAGTACTTC.

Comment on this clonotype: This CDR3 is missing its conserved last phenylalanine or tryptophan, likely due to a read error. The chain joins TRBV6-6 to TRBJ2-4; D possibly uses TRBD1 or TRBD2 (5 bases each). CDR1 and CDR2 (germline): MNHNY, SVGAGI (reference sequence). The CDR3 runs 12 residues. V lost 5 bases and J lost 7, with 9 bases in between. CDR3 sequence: CASSHGANIQYS. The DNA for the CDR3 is TGTGCCAGCAGTCACGGGGCTAACATTCAGTACTCC.

DNA of the CDR3: TGTGCCAGCAGCTTAGAGGGTAGCACAGATACGCAGTATTTT. Translated, it gives CASSLEGSTDTQYF. The chain couples TRBV7-2 to TRBJ2-3; D gene unclear. V was trimmed by 1 base and J by 0 bases, leaving 5 bases between them. Per germline, CDR1 SGHTA and CDR2 FQGNSA. This CDR3 is 14 amino acids long.

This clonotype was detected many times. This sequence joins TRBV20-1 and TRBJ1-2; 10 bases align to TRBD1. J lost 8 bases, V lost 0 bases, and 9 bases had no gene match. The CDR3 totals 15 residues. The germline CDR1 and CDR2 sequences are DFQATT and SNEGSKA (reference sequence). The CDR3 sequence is CSAREPGQGIRGYTF. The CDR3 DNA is TGCAGTGCTAGAGAGCCGGGACAGGGGATTCGAGGCTACACCTTC.

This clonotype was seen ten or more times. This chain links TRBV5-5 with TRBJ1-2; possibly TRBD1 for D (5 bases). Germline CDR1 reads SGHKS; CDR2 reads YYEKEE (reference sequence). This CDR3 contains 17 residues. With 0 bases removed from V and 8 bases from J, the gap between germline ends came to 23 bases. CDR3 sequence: CASSLAPQGWNLRGYTF. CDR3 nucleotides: TGTGCCAGCAGCTTGGCCCCGCAGGGTTGGAATTTGCGGGGCTACACCTTC.

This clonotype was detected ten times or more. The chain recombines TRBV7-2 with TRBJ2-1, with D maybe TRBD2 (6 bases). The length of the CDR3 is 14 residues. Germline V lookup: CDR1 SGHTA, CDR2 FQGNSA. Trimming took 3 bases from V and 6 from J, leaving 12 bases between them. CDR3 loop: CASSLAATSNEQFF. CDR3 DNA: TGTGCCAGCAGCTTGGCCGCGACTAGCAATGAGCAGTTCTTC.

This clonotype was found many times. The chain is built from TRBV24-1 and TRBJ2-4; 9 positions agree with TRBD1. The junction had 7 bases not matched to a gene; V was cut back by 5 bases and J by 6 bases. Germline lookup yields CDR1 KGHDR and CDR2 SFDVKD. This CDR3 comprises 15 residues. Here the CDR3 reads CATSAAGTGRNIQYF. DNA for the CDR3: TGTGCCACCAGTGCCGCCGGGACAGGGCGAAACATTCAGTACTTC.

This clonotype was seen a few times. The CDR3 DNA reads as TGCGCCAGCAGCCTATCCGGGACTGGCGTCTCCTACGAGCAGTACTTC. It codes for CASSLSGTGVSYEQYF. The rearrangement joins TRBV5-1 to TRBJ2-7; maybe TRBD2 (6 bases). Per the germline V gene, CDR1 is SGHRS and CDR2 is YFSETQ. The CDR3 runs 16 residues. V shed 4 bases and J shed 0 bases, with 17 bases lying between them.

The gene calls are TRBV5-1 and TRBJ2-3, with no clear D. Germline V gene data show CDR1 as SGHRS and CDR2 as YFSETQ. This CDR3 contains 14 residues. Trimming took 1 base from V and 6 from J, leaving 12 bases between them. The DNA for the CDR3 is TGCGCCAGCAGCTTGTTGGCTCTTGAGGATACGCAGTATTTT. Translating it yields CASSLLALEDTQYF.

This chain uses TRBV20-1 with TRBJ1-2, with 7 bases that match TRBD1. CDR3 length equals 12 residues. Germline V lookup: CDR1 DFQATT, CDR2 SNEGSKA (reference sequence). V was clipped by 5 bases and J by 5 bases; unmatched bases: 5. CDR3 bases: TGCAGTGCTGGGGGACAGTCTTATGGCTACACCTTC. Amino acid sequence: CSAGGQSYGYTF.

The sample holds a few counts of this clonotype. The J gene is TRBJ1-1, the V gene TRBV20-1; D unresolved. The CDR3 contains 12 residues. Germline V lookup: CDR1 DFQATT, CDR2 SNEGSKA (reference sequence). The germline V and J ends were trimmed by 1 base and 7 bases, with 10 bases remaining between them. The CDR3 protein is CSARGSGHEAFF. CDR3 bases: TGCAGTGCTAGAGGTTCCGGTCATGAAGCTTTCTTT.

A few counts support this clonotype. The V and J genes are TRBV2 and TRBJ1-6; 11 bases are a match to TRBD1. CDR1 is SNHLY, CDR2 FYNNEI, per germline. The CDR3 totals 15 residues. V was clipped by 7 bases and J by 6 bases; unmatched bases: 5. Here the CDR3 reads CASTGGTGGNSPLHF. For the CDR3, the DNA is TGTGCCAGCACCGGGGGGACAGGGGGTAATTCACCCCTCCACTTT.

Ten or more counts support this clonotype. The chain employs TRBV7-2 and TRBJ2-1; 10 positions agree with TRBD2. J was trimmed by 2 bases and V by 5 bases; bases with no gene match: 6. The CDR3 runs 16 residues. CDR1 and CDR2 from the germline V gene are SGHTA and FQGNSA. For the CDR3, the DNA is TGTGCCAGCAGCCAAGCCAGCGGGAGGGCCTACAATGAGCAGTTCTTC. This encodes CASSQASGRAYNEQFF.

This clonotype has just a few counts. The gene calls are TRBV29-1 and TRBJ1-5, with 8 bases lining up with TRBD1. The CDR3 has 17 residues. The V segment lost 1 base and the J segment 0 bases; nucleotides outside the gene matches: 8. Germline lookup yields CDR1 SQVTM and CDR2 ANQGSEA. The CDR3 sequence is CSVEGQGLLYSNQPQHF. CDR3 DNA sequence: TGCAGCGTTGAAGGACAGGGGTTACTCTATAGCAATCAGCCCCAGCATTTT. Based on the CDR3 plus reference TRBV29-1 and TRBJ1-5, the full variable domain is SAVISQKPSRDICQRGTSLTIQCQVDSQVTMMFWYRQQPGQSLTLIATANQGSEATYESGFVIDKFPISRPNLTFSTLTVSNMSPEDSSIYLCSVEGQGLLYSNQPQHFGDGTRLSIL.

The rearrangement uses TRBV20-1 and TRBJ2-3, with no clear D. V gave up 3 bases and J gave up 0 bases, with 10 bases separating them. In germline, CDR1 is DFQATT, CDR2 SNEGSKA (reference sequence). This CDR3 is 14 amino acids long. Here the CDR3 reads CSARESTSTDTQYF. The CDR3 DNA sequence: TGCAGTGCTAGGGAATCCACTAGCACAGATACGCAGTATTTT.

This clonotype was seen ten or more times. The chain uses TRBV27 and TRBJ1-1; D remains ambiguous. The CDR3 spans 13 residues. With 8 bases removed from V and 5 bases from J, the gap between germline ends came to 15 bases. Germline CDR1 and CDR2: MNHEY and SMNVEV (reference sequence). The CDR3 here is CASGVSGETEAFF. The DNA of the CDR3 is TGTGCCAGCGGGGTCTCTGGGGAAACTGAAGCTTTCTTT.

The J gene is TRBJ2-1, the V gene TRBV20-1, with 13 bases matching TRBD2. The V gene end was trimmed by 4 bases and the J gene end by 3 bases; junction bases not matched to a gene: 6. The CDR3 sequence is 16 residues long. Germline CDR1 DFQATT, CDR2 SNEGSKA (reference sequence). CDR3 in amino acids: CSAKTSGRSGYNEQFF. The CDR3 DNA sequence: TGCAGTGCTAAGACTAGCGGGAGGTCTGGCTACAATGAGCAGTTCTTC.

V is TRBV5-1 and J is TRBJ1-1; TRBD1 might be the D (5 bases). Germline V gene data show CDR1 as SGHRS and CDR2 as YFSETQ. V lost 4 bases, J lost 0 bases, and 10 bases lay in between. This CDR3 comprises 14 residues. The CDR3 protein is CASSKDSLNTEAFF. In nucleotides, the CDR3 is TGCGCCAGCAGCAAAGACAGCTTGAACACTGAAGCTTTCTTT. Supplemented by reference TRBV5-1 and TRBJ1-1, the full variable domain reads KAGVTQTPRYLIKTRGQQVTLSCSPISGHRSVSWYQQTPGQGLQFLFEYFSETQRNKGNFPGRFSGRQFSNSRSEMNVSTLELGDSALYLCASSKDSLNTEAFFGQGTRLTVV.

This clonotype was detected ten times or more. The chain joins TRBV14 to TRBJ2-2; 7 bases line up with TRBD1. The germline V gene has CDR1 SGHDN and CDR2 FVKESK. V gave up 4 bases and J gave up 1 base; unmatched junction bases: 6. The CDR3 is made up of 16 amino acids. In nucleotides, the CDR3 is TGTGCCAGCAGCCGGACCGGGACAGTGAACACCGGGGAGCTGTTTTTT. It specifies CASSRTGTVNTGELFF.

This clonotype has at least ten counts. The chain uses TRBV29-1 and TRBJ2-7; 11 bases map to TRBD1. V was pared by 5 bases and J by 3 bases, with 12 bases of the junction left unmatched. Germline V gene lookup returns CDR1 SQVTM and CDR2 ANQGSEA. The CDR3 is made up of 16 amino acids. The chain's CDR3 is CSVFINSGTGGYEQYF. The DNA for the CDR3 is TGCAGCGTTTTCATAAACTCCGGGACAGGGGGCTACGAGCAGTACTTC.

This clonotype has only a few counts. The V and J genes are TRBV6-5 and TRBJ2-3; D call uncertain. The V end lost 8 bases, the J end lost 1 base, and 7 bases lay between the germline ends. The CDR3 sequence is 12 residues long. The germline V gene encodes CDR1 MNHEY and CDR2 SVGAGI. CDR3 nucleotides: TGTGCCAGCCAGAGAGGCACAGATACGCAGTATTTT. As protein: CASQRGTDTQYF.